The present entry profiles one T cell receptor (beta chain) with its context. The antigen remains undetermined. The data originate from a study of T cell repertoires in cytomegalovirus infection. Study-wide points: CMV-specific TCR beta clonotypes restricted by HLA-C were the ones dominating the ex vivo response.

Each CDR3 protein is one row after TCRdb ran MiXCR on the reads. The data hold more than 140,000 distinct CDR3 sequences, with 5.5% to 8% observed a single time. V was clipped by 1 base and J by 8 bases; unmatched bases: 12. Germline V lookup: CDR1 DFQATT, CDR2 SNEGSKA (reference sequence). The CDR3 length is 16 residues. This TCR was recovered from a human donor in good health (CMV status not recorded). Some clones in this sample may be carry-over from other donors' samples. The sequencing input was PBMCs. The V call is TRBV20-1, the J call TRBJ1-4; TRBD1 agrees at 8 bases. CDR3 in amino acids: CSARAPGGHRREKLFF. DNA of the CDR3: TGCAGTGCTAGAGCTCCAGGGGGCCATAGGAGAGAAAAACTGTTTTTT.